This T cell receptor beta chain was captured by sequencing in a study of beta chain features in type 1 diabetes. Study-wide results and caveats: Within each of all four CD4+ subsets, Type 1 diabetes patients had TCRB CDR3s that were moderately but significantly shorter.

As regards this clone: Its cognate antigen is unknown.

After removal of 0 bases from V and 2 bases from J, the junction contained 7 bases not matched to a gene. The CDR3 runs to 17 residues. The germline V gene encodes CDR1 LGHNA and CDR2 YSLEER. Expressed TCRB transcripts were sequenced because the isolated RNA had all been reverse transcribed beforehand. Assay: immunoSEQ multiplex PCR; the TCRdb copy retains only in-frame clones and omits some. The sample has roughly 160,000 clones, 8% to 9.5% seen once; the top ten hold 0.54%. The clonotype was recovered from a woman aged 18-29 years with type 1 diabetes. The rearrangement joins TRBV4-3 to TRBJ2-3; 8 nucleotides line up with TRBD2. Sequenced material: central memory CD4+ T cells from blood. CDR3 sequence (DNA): TGCGCCAGCAGCCAAGAGGTTAGCGGGGCCCCCACAGATACGCAGTATTTT. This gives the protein CASSQEVSGAPTDTQYF.